This T cell receptor beta chain stems from a study of blood T cell repertoires in COVID-19. Study-wide context: COVID-19 samples from acute and convalescent phases originated in the United States, Italy and Spain.

Germline V CDR1 and CDR2: LGHDT, YNNKEL (reference sequence). There are 15 residues in the CDR3. With 2 bases clipped from V and 4 bases from J, the junction kept 5 bases outside the gene matches. TCRdb keeps only in-frame clones here, not all; method: immunoSEQ multiplex PCR. This table has roughly 270,000 clones, 65% to 90% appearing once. This TCR came from a man between 50 and 59 years old with active or convalescent COVID-19. V gene TRBV3-1 (or the pseudogene TRBV3-2) combines with J gene TRBJ1-5; 7 bases align to TRBD1. Input material: peripheral blood. The chain's CDR3 is CASSQMSGGNQPQHF. The DNA for the CDR3 is TGTGCCAGCAGCCAAATGTCAGGGGGTAATCAGCCCCAGCATTTT.